The 26 T cell receptor beta chains in this list originate from one sample, sequenced in a study of chemoradiotherapy in HPV16-positive cancers. Sequencing used immunoSEQ multiplex PCR; TCRdb keeps in-frame clones, though not all of them. Seen here are roughly 21,000 clones, approximately 87% observed once, and the top ten hold roughly 2.4%. Material: blood, obtained from a patient who underwent chemoradiotherapy. These receptors all stem from a human donor with HPV-associated anogenital cancer.

This chain joins TRBV2 and TRBJ1-4; TRBD1 agrees at 7 bases. Losses at the gene ends were 8 bases for V and 8 bases for J; bases not matched to a gene: 11. Germline V gives CDR1 SNHLY, CDR2 FYNNEI. CDR3 length equals 14 residues. The CDR3 sequence: CASATGTEPEKLFF. CDR3 nucleotide sequence: TGTGCCAGCGCCACCGGGACAGAGCCAGAAAAACTGTTTTTT.

The genes are TRBV6-4 and TRBJ2-2, with TRBD1 matching over 11 bases. Germline CDR1 is MRHNA and CDR2 is SNTAGT. The CDR3 sequence is 16 residues long. J gave up 3 bases and V 0 bases, and 0 bases lay outside the gene matches. The CDR3 region has the DNA TGTGCCAGCAGTGACTCGGGACAGGGGGACACCGGGGAGCTGTTTTTT. Protein: CASSDSGQGDTGELFF.

The chain couples TRBV19 to TRBJ1-1, with D unclear. The length of the CDR3 is 12 residues. V shed 4 bases and J shed 6 bases, with 9 bases lying between them. Germline V gives CDR1 LNHDA, CDR2 SQIVND (reference sequence). CDR3 DNA: TGTGCCAGTAGTACACGACGCGCTGAAGCTTTCTTT. It encodes CASSTRRAEAFF.

The chain joins TRBV7-2 to TRBJ1-5; possible D gene TRBD1, 5 bases. V shed 5 bases and J shed 4 bases, with 24 bases lying between them. Germline V gives CDR1 SGHTA, CDR2 FQGNSA. The length of the CDR3 is 18 residues. The CDR3 loop reads CASSPGRSQGVGNQPQHF. CDR3 nucleotides: TGTGCCAGCAGCCCAGGCCGGTCGCAGGGCGTAGGGAATCAGCCCCAGCATTTT.

The chain uses TRBV7-2 and TRBJ1-1, with a tentative D call TRBD1 (5 bases). CDR3 size: 14 residues. Germline V CDR1 and CDR2: SGHTA, FQGNSA. The V end was cut by 2 bases, the J end by 4 bases, with 11 bases between. The CDR3 loop is CASSLSAGSTEAFF. CDR3 nucleotides: TGTGCCAGCAGCTTATCTGCAGGGTCCACTGAAGCTTTCTTT.

The gene calls are TRBV10-3 and TRBJ1-3; D gene unclear. V lost 4 bases and J 0 bases, leaving 13 bases between the germline ends. The CDR3 runs to 16 residues. Per the germline V gene, CDR1 is ENHRY and CDR2 is SYGVKD. The CDR3 sequence is CAISGGLIDSGNTIYF. The CDR3 DNA is TGTGCCATCAGTGGCGGCCTAATTGACTCTGGAAACACCATATATTTT.

The J gene is TRBJ2-7, the V gene TRBV28, with TRBD2 matching over 10 bases. CDR1 and CDR2 from the germline V gene are MDHEN and SYDVKM. The CDR3 consists of 15 residues. V trimming: 3 bases; J trimming: 6 bases; junction bases outside the gene matches: 8. As DNA, the CDR3 is TGTGCCAGCAGTTTTGGTAGGCTAGCGGGAGTCGAGCAGTACTTC. Protein product: CASSFGRLAGVEQYF.

The chain couples TRBV7-2 to TRBJ1-5; D remains unclear. The CDR3 totals 14 residues. In germline, CDR1 is SGHTA, CDR2 FQGNSA. With 5 bases removed from V and 8 bases from J, the gap between germline ends came to 16 bases. The CDR3, as DNA: TGTGCCAGCAGCCTCTATGGGCCCCAGGAGCCCCAGCATTTT. Protein sequence: CASSLYGPQEPQHF.

The genes are TRBV28 and TRBJ2-5; D ambiguous. CDR3 length: 13 residues. Trimming took 2 bases from V and 5 from J, leaving 9 bases between them. In germline, CDR1 is MDHEN, CDR2 SYDVKM. In DNA form, the CDR3 reads TGTGCCAGCAGTTTACCGCCCCCCGAGACCCAGTACTTC. Its translation: CASSLPPPETQYF.

J is TRBJ2-7 and V is TRBV11-3; 8 bases match TRBD2. The CDR3 has 15 residues. The germline V gene encodes CDR1 SGHNT and CDR2 YENEEA. The trim removed 1 base at V and 2 bases at J, leaving 4 bases unmatched. In DNA form, the CDR3 reads TGTGCCAGCAGCTTAGTAGATAGCGGGACCTACGAGCAGTACTTC. It is translated as CASSLVDSGTYEQYF.

The genes are TRBV29-1 and TRBJ2-7; D gene uncertain. The CDR3 sequence is 14 residues long. Trimming stripped 4 bases from V and 3 bases from J, with 16 bases between. Germline V gene data show CDR1 as SQVTM and CDR2 as ANQGSEA. CDR3 residues: CSVASYVGIYEQYF. The CDR3 DNA reads as TGCAGCGTTGCGAGTTACGTGGGCATCTACGAGCAGTACTTC.

This clone turned up a few times. This sequence joins TRBV30 and TRBJ1-1; D unresolved. This CDR3 comprises 12 residues. The V and J ends lost 5 bases and 8 bases respectively, with 15 bases between them. CDR1 is GTSNPN and CDR2 is SVGIG in the germline V gene (reference sequence). In DNA, the CDR3 is TGTGCCTGGCTGTTGACGGATAAGGAAGCTTTCTTT. It yields the protein CAWLLTDKEAFF. The full variable domain, with the rest looked up from reference TRBV30 and TRBJ1-1, is SQTIHQWPATLVQPVGSPLSLECTVEGTSNPNLYWYRQAAGRGLQLLFYSVGIGQISSEVPQNLSASRPQDRQFILSSKKLLLSDSGFYLCAWLLTDKEAFFGQGTRLTVV.

The chain couples TRBV11-1 to TRBJ1-6; D not certain. The CDR3 covers 16 residues. Trimming stripped 5 bases from V and 1 base from J, with 12 bases between. Germline V gives CDR1 SGHAT, CDR2 FQDESV (reference sequence). The CDR3 DNA is TGTGCCAGCAGCGGACGACCATCATCCTATAATTCACCCCTCCACTTT. Translated, it gives CASSGRPSSYNSPLHF.

In its sample, this clone was seen once. This chain uses TRBV10-3 with TRBJ2-6; D might be TRBD1 (5 bases). CDR1 is ENHRY, CDR2 SYGVKD, per germline. Trimming pared 4 bases from V and 0 bases from J, leaving 13 bases between. The CDR3 extends over 17 amino acids. CDR3 sequence reads: CAISGAGQGSGANVLTF. CDR3 bases: TGTGCCATCAGTGGGGCCGGGCAGGGCTCTGGGGCCAACGTCCTGACTTTC.

This sequence joins TRBV7-2 and TRBJ1-1; no clear D gene. The CDR3 has 14 residues. Germline V gene data show CDR1 as SGHTA and CDR2 as FQGNSA. The V end lost 3 bases, the J end lost 1 base, and 9 bases lay between the germline ends. Written as DNA, the CDR3 is TGTGCCAGCAGCTTTATGCGCGGGAACACTGAAGCTTTCTTT. It translates to CASSFMRGNTEAFF.

In its sample, this clone was seen a few times. The chain has TRBV28 and TRBJ1-6; D call uncertain. V was clipped by 2 bases and J by 13 bases, with 15 bases between them. This CDR3 region has 14 residues. The germline CDR1 and CDR2 sequences are MDHEN and SYDVKM. The CDR3 DNA sequence: TGTGCCAGCAGTTTAGCCACGGGCATAGGGCCCCTCCACTTT. Protein sequence: CASSLATGIGPLHF.

This chain joins TRBV11-2 and TRBJ1-1; D uncertain. V was clipped by 1 base and J by 2 bases, with 8 bases between them. The germline gives CDR1 SGHAT, CDR2 FQNNGV. The length of the CDR3 is 14 residues. DNA for the CDR3: TGTGCCAGCAGCTTAGGACTGATTAACACTGAAGCTTTCTTT. It codes for CASSLGLINTEAFF.

J is TRBJ1-1 and V is TRBV6-5; 7 bases match TRBD1. Germline V gene data show CDR1 as MNHEY and CDR2 as SVGAGI. The CDR3 consists of 15 residues. J was trimmed by 4 bases and V by 6 bases; bases with no gene match: 11. CDR3 sequence: CASSPTGSGGTEAFF. In nucleotides, the CDR3 is TGTGCCAGCAGCCCGACAGGGAGTGGTGGCACTGAAGCTTTCTTT.

V is TRBV6-4 and J is TRBJ1-2; the D gene is possibly TRBD1 (5 bases). Germline assignment: CDR1 MRHNA and CDR2 SNTAGT. The V and J ends lost 0 bases and 8 bases respectively, with 13 bases between them. CDR3 length equals 14 residues. CDR3 protein: CASSDSRGLRGYTF. DNA of the CDR3: TGTGCCAGCAGTGACTCGAGGGGTCTCAGGGGCTACACCTTC.

This clone was observed a single time. V usage is TRBV7-2 and J usage is TRBJ2-7, with 9 bases that match TRBD1. The CDR3 has 15 amino acids. The trim removed 7 bases at V and 5 bases at J, leaving 12 bases unmatched. CDR1 and CDR2 (germline): SGHTA, FQGNSA. CDR3 in amino acids: CASIDGGTGRHEQYF. In nucleotides, the CDR3 is TGTGCCAGCATCGACGGGGGGACAGGGCGCCACGAGCAGTACTTC.

The chain employs TRBV7-9 and TRBJ1-5, with D perhaps matching TRBD1 (6 bases). V was clipped by 4 bases and J by 4 bases, with 8 bases between them. CDR3 length equals 13 residues. Germline V lookup: CDR1 SEHNR, CDR2 FQNEAQ (reference sequence). As DNA, the CDR3 is TGTGCCAGCAGCTCCACAGGGAATCAGCCCCAGCATTTT. It specifies CASSSTGNQPQHF.

This chain joins TRBV6-6 and TRBJ1-6, with a tentative D call TRBD1 (5 bases). Trimming removed 5 bases at V and 9 bases at J, with 17 bases between. The germline CDR1 and CDR2 sequences are MNHNY and SVGAGI (reference sequence). This CDR3 region has 15 residues. The CDR3 sequence is CASSDLQVSSSPLHF. For the CDR3, the DNA is TGTGCCAGCAGTGACCTACAGGTCTCAAGTTCACCCCTCCACTTT.

V gene TRBV7-2 combines with J gene TRBJ1-1; D is perhaps TRBD1 (5 bases). The CDR3 has 14 residues. Trimming took 5 bases from V and 5 from J, leaving 15 bases between them. CDR1 and CDR2 (germline): SGHTA, FQGNSA. The CDR3: CASSPHQGNTEAFF. The DNA of the CDR3 is TGTGCCAGCAGCCCCCACCAGGGTAATACTGAAGCTTTCTTT. The whole variable domain, remainder taken from reference TRBV7-2 and TRBJ1-1, is GAGVSQSPSNKVTEKGKDVELRCDPISGHTALYWYRQSLGQGLEFLIYFQGNSAPDKSGLPSDRFSAERTGGSVSTLTIQRTQQEDSAVYLCASSPHQGNTEAFFGQGTRLTVV.

The genes are TRBV2 and TRBJ2-7; D is possibly TRBD1 (7 bases). From germline, CDR1 is SNHLY and CDR2 FYNNEI. The CDR3 length is 14 residues. The V end lost 7 bases, the J end lost 2 bases, and 15 bases lay between the germline ends. The DNA of the CDR3 is TGTGCCAGCAAGGTAGGGGGGACAGCCTACGAGCAGTACTTC. As protein: CASKVGGTAYEQYF.

This chain connects TRBV7-8 to TRBJ2-7; TRBD2 matches at 12 bases. The ends lost 4 bases at V and 6 bases at J; junction bases unmatched: 7. This CDR3 has 15 residues. The germline gives CDR1 SGHVS, CDR2 FQNEAQ. This CDR3 reads CASSSSGTSGFEQYF. CDR3 DNA sequence: TGTGCCAGCAGCTCGTCCGGGACTAGCGGGTTCGAGCAGTACTTC.

V gene TRBV10-2 combines with J gene TRBJ2-1, with D perhaps matching TRBD2 (5 bases). CDR3 size: 19 residues. Trimming removed 3 bases at V and 2 bases at J, with 23 bases between. Germline CDR1 reads WSHSY; CDR2 reads SAAADI. This CDR3 reads CASSDLDRRSGNPYNEQFF. The CDR3, as DNA: TGCGCCAGCAGTGATCTCGACCGAAGGAGCGGAAATCCCTACAATGAGCAGTTCTTC.